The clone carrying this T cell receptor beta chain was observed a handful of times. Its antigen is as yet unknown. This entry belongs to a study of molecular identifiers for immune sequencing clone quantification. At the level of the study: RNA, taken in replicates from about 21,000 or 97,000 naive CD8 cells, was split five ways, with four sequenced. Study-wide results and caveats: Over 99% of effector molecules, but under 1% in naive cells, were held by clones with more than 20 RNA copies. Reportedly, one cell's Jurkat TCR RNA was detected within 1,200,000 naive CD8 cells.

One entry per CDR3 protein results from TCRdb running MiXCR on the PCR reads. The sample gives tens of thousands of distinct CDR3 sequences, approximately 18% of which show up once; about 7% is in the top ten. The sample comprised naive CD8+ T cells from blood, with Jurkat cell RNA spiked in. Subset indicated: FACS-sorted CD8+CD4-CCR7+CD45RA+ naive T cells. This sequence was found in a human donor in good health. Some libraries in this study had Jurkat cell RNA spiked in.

The CDR3 DNA follows: TGTGCCAGCAGCTCCCCGGCAGGGGGTGTCGGCAATGAGCAGTTCTTC. This codes for CASSSPAGGVGNEQFF. The J gene is TRBJ2-1, the V gene TRBV7-2; 7 positions match TRBD1. This CDR3 has 16 amino acids. Germline CDR1 is SGHTA and CDR2 is FQGNSA. The V segment lost 4 bases and the J segment 6 bases; nucleotides outside the gene matches: 12.